Here is one T cell receptor beta chain with its context. Its antigen is still unknown. Qualities for individual bases were not recorded, and no much larger clone is one base off. The entry originates in a study of CD4 and CD8 cells across lung adenocarcinoma regions (dated by TCRdb to 2016 to 2019). Context from the whole study: The study compared tumor centers with tumor margins to examine intratumor heterogeneity of the T cell receptor repertoire.

Donors were patients with localized lung adenocarcinoma, a subtype of non-small cell lung cancer. The margins of localized lung adenocarcinomas were where the samples came from. For TCR repertoire analysis, CD4+ T cells from tumor tissue were profiled separately from CD8+ T cells. Sequences SGHVS (CDR1) and FNYEAQ (CDR2) are obtained from the germline V gene. The CDR3 covers 15 residues, taking in both the cysteine and the phenylalanine. Only the CDR3 DNA is retained, 45 bases long and in frame from the first base. Cut back by 5 bases and 1 base, the V and J ends lie 11 bases apart. The library was built by means of PCR. For sequencing, a HiSeq X Ten was employed. The public reads were reanalyzed by TCRdb: fastp trimming at Q25, MiXCR alignment, in-frame beta chains only. Rows with a matching CDR3 protein are joined into one entry that keeps the most common DNA and genes. In this sample the table shows about 5,000 distinct CDR3 sequences, 35% to 50% of which occur a single time. The ten most abundant clones make up 12% to 15% of the sample.

The V and J genes are TRBV7-6 and TRBJ2-2; the D gene is perhaps TRBD1, on 5 matching bases. Sequences were obtained from CD4+ T cells from the margin of a lung tumor. Reading the label with the study, this specimen's cell subset or site is: tumor margin region. The receptor was derived from a female donor with lung adenocarcinoma. The CD4 and CD8 labels of this study may be unreliable. The DNA sequence is as follows: TGTGCCAGCAGCCCGACAGTGGAGAACACCGGGGAGCTGTTTTTT. The resulting protein is CASSPTVENTGELFF.